This TCR beta chain was sequenced in a study of cytomegalovirus exposure and HLA in healthy donors. Overall study: The 550 to 700 first-cohort repertoires and the 110 or so validation repertoires shared the same platform, a later analysis reported.

Trimming cost V 4 bases and J 7 bases, with 14 bases left between them. The germline gives CDR1 SGHDN, CDR2 FVKESK. The CDR3 totals 14 residues. Clones were sequenced by immunoSEQ multiplex PCR, and TCRdb holds only the in-frame ones, with some missing. The top ten clones hold 15% to 20% of a sample with around 170,000 clones, 85% of them seen once. As regards this clone: Its antigen is undetermined.

Study results and caveats: Despite most TCR sequences being rare, some public TCRs occurred in many donors.

The source material was PBMCs. The receptor's source is a man between 18 and 29 years old in good health and CMV-seropositive. The chain couples TRBV14 to TRBJ2-1; D is possibly TRBD2 (5 bases). The CDR3 nucleotides are TGTGCCAGCAGCCTGAGAGGGCCAACAAATGAGCAGTTCTTC. Its protein is CASSLRGPTNEQFF.